The rows below give T cell receptor beta chains drawn from one sample of a study of T cells after posttransplantation cyclophosphamide. Data came from immunoSEQ multiplex PCR; TCRdb stores just in-frame clones and leaves some out. The sample has roughly 18,000 clones; less than 90% are singletons. The sample was memory CD4+ T cells sorted from blood. These receptors were collected from a man aged 30 to 45 in good health and a related stem cell transplant donor. CDR3s include the opening cysteine and the closing phenylalanine or tryptophan. A D gene is named only where the DNA matches it firmly. Clone sizes are given selectively: once, few, many, or a class where the clone is expanded.

V: TRBV20-1; size: few; J: TRBJ2-1; D: .; CDR3: CSARDRIEQFF; DNA: TGCAGTGCTAGAGATCGTATTGAGCAGTTCTTC
V: TRBV11-1; size: .; J: TRBJ1-2; D: .; CDR3: CASTLSGNYGYTF; DNA: TGTGCCAGCACCCTAAGCGGTAACTATGGCTACACCTTC
V: TRBV2; size: few; J: TRBJ1-5; D: .; CDR3: CASSESIVSNQPQHF; DNA: TGTGCCAGCAGTGAATCAATTGTTAGCAATCAGCCCCAGCATTTT
V: TRBV7-2; size: .; J: TRBJ2-2; D: TRBD2; CDR3: CASSLIQRGANTGELFF; DNA: TGTGCCAGCAGCTTAATCCAGCGGGGGGCGAACACCGGGGAGCTGTTTTTT
V: TRBV5-6; size: few; J: TRBJ1-1; D: .; CDR3: CASSFRAEAFF; DNA: TGTGCCAGCAGCTTCAGGGCTGAAGCTTTCTTT
V: TRBV5-4; size: .; J: TRBJ1-1; D: TRBD1; CDR3: CASSAQQGAMNTEAFF; DNA: TGTGCCAGCAGCGCGCAACAGGGGGCTATGAACACTGAAGCTTTCTTT
V: TRBV15; size: .; J: TRBJ2-2; D: .; CDR3: CATSRDRTLRTGELFF; DNA: TGTGCCACCAGCAGAGATCGGACACTCAGGACCGGGGAGCTGTTTTTT
V: TRBV5-6; size: few; J: TRBJ1-3; D: .; CDR3: CASRSRGNTIYF; DNA: TGTGCCAGCAGATCCAGGGGAAACACCATATATTTT
V: TRBV6-1; size: .; J: TRBJ2-1; D: TRBD2; CDR3: CASSEAPRAGGRYEQFF; DNA: TGTGCCAGCAGTGAAGCCCCCCGAGCGGGGGGTAGATATGAGCAGTTCTTC
V: TRBV25-1; size: .; J: TRBJ2-7; D: TRBD1; CDR3: CASSDRTGGFSYEQYF; DNA: TGTGCCAGCAGTGACCGGACAGGGGGTTTCTCCTACGAGCAGTACTTC
V: TRBV11-2; size: once; J: TRBJ2-3; D: .; CDR3: CASSLRSGDTQYF; DNA: TGTGCCAGCAGCTTGCGGTCGGGAGATACGCAGTATTTT
V: TRBV14; size: .; J: TRBJ1-4; D: .; CDR3: CASSRLSLATNEKLFF; DNA: TGTGCCAGCAGCCGCCTATCACTGGCAACTAATGAAAAACTGTTTTTT
V: TRBV18; size: once; J: TRBJ1-3; D: TRBD1; CDR3: CASSPLPPGQADGNTIYF; DNA: TGTGCCAGCTCACCATTACCACCAGGACAGGCTGATGGAAACACCATATATTTT
V: TRBV27; size: .; J: TRBJ1-1; D: TRBD1; CDR3: CASSQTGWGTEAFF; DNA: TGTGCCAGCAGTCAGACAGGGTGGGGGACTGAAGCTTTCTTT
V: TRBV5-1; size: .; J: TRBJ2-5; D: TRBD2; CDR3: CASSLVLTSGGGEETQYF; DNA: TGCGCCAGCAGCTTGGTGCTTACTAGCGGGGGAGGCGAAGAGACCCAGTACTTC
V: TRBV7-9; size: .; J: TRBJ1-6; D: .; CDR3: CASSSLTDPSSYNSPLHF; DNA: TGTGCCAGCAGCTCCTTGACAGATCCTAGCTCCTATAATTCACCCCTCCACTTT
V: TRBV27; size: .; J: TRBJ2-7; D: .; CDR3: CASSLYRDSQQYF; DNA: TGTGCCAGCAGTTTATACAGGGATTCCCAGCAGTACTTC
V: TRBV6-6; size: .; J: TRBJ1-6; D: .; CDR3: CASSTQQSSNSPLHF; DNA: TGTGCCAGCAGTACCCAACAGAGTTCGAATTCACCCCTCCACTTT
V: TRBV19; size: .; J: TRBJ1-1; D: .; CDR3: CASSMLGGTEAFF; DNA: TGTGCCAGTAGTATGTTAGGAGGTACTGAAGCTTTCTTT
V: TRBV19; size: .; J: TRBJ1-2; D: .; CDR3: CATNAGRAPGGGYTF; DNA: TGTGCCACAAATGCCGGGAGGGCTCCCGGAGGGGGCTACACCTTC
V: TRBV5-4; size: .; J: TRBJ2-1; D: .; CDR3: CASSPHTAYNEQFF; DNA: TGTGCCAGCAGCCCCCATACGGCCTACAATGAGCAGTTCTTC
V: TRBV6-1; size: once; J: TRBJ2-3; D: .; CDR3: CASSEGTATDTQYF; DNA: TGTGCCAGCAGTGAAGGGACAGCCACAGATACGCAGTATTTT
V: TRBV11-2; size: .; J: TRBJ2-7; D: .; CDR3: CASSLIGWADEQYF; DNA: TGTGCCAGCAGCTTAATTGGGTGGGCTGACGAGCAGTACTTC
V: TRBV5-6; size: .; J: TRBJ1-1; D: .; CDR3: CASSSYRAGGNTEAFF; DNA: TGTGCCAGCAGCTCTTACAGGGCGGGCGGGAACACTGAAGCTTTCTTT
V: TRBV6-1; size: .; J: TRBJ2-5; D: TRBD2; CDR3: CASSEASGGAGETQYF; DNA: TGTGCCAGCAGTGAAGCTAGCGGGGGGGCCGGAGAGACCCAGTACTTC
V: TRBV7-8; size: few; J: TRBJ2-1; D: .; CDR3: CASSLPQASYNEQFF; DNA: TGTGCCAGCAGCTTACCTCAGGCGTCCTACAATGAGCAGTTCTTC
V: TRBV7-7; size: few; J: TRBJ2-7; D: .; CDR3: CASSGCRLVNPYEQYF; DNA: TGTGCTAGCAGCGGCTGTCGACTAGTTAATCCCTACGAGCAGTACTTC
V: TRBV5-5; size: .; J: TRBJ2-5; D: .; CDR3: CASSLDPGWTETQYF; DNA: TGTGCCAGCAGCTTGGACCCAGGGTGGACAGAGACCCAGTACTTC
V: TRBV7-9; size: .; J: TRBJ1-1; D: .; CDR3: CASSFPGRGTEAFF; DNA: TGTGCCAGCAGCTTCCCGGGCCGAGGGACTGAAGCTTTCTTT
V: TRBV5-3; size: medium-sized; J: TRBJ2-7; D: TRBD1; CDR3: CARSPGQVDYEQYF; DNA: TGTGCCAGAAGCCCCGGACAGGTCGACTACGAGCAGTACTTC
V: TRBV18; size: .; J: TRBJ1-5; D: TRBD1; CDR3: CASSRGTGQSNQPQHF; DNA: TGTGCCAGCTCACGCGGGACAGGACAGAGCAATCAGCCCCAGCATTTT
V: TRBV18; size: .; J: TRBJ1-5; D: .; CDR3: CASLHRQAIQPQHF; DNA: TGTGCCAGCTTACATCGACAGGCAATTCAGCCCCAGCATTTT